This T cell receptor (beta chain) was sequenced during a study of blood T cell repertoires in COVID-19. The V and J ends lost 5 bases and 2 bases, in that order; junction bases with no gene match: 3. The CDR3 is 14 residues long. The germline CDR1 and CDR2 sequences are KGHDR and SFDVKD. Profiling relied on immunoSEQ multiplex PCR, and the TCRdb table lists in-frame clones only, not all of them. The table includes 200,000 to 300,000 clones, around 81% detected once. The chain couples TRBV24-1 to TRBJ2-7; the match to TRBD2 covers 9 bases. This clonotype was sampled from a woman at least 80 years old with COVID-19, enrolled during active disease. The specimen sequenced was peripheral blood. The CDR3 reads CATSAAGGAYEQYF. Here the CDR3 DNA reads TGTGCCACCAGTGCAGCGGGAGGAGCCTACGAGCAGTACTTC.